Below are 31 T cell receptor beta chains sequenced from a single sample in a study of T cell changes during pregnancy in multiple sclerosis (dated by TCRdb to the late 2010s). Library prep was done by the immunoSEQ multiplex PCR assay. What TCRdb holds here is the immuneACCESS table cut down to in-frame rearrangements. Part of the clones is not present; checked against another copy, under half of the missing clones reflect an unresolved V gene, and the others are unexplained. Counted in this sample were approximately 52,000 clones; over 80% of them appeared once. Around 0.25% of the sample is held by the ten biggest clonotypes. This specimen consisted of CD4+ T cells from peripheral blood mononuclear cells, obtained in the third trimester of pregnancy. The origin of the receptors is a female donor with multiple sclerosis, enrolled in a pregnancy study.

The table lists this clone with a few counts. This chain links TRBV30 with TRBJ2-7, with D possibly matching TRBD1 (6 bases). This CDR3 spans 12 amino acids. Germline loops: CDR1 GTSNPN, CDR2 SVGIG (reference sequence). Trimming left V 4 bases short and J 3 bases short, with 10 bases between. The DNA of the CDR3 is TGTGCCTGGAACAGGGTGGGCTACGAGCAGTACTTC. Its translation is CAWNRVGYEQYF.

The chain carries TRBV19 and TRBJ1-2; D possibly corresponds to TRBD1 (6 bases). From germline, CDR1 is LNHDA and CDR2 SQIVND (reference sequence). The V end lost 9 bases, the J end lost 8 bases, and 16 bases lay between the germline ends. This CDR3 is built from 12 residues. The CDR3 spells CASRMGAAGYTF. For the CDR3, the DNA is TGTGCCAGCCGCATGGGGGCGGCCGGCTACACCTTC.

The V call is TRBV30, the J call TRBJ1-1; the D is unclear. This CDR3 has 12 amino acids. V lost 3 bases and J 0 bases, leaving 5 bases between the germline ends. Germline V gene lookup returns CDR1 GTSNPN and CDR2 SVGIG (reference sequence). The CDR3 loop is CAWRVVNTEAFF. DNA for the CDR3: TGTGCCTGGAGGGTAGTGAACACTGAAGCTTTCTTT.

CDR3: CASRGGHTDTQYF. Here the CDR3 DNA reads TGTGCCAGTAGAGGCGGCCACACAGATACGCAGTATTTT. V is TRBV19 and J is TRBJ2-3; no clear D. This CDR3 contains 13 residues. Germline CDR1 reads LNHDA; CDR2 reads SQIVND (reference sequence). The germline V and J ends were trimmed by 6 bases and 2 bases, with 9 bases remaining between them.

The genes are TRBV15 and TRBJ2-1, with 14 nucleotides matching TRBD2. The junction had 2 bases not matched to a gene; V was cut back by 0 bases and J by 7 bases. The V gene's germline CDR1 is LNHNV and CDR2 YYDKDF (reference sequence). CDR3 length: 16 amino acids. The CDR3 loop reads CATSREGLAGGNEQFF. The CDR3 DNA is TGTGCCACCAGCAGAGAAGGACTAGCGGGAGGAAATGAGCAGTTCTTC.

The J gene is TRBJ1-2, the V gene TRBV30, with D unresolved. This CDR3 contains 14 residues. In germline, CDR1 is GTSNPN, CDR2 SVGIG (reference sequence). Trimming cost V 3 bases and J 6 bases, with 17 bases left between them. The CDR3 loop reads CAWRGRESGDGYTF. The CDR3 DNA reads as TGTGCCTGGAGGGGCCGGGAATCTGGCGATGGCTACACCTTC. Together with reference TRBV30 and TRBJ1-2, the CDR3 gives the full variable domain: SQTIHQWPATLVQPVGSPLSLECTVEGTSNPNLYWYRQAAGRGLQLLFYSVGIGQISSEVPQNLSASRPQDRQFILSSKKLLLSDSGFYLCAWRGRESGDGYTFGSGTRLTVV.

Only one count was recorded for this clone. V is TRBV5-1 and J is TRBJ2-5; TRBD1 matches at 9 bases. Trimming cost V 4 bases and J 4 bases; bases outside gene matches: 11. This CDR3 contains 16 residues. Germline lookup yields CDR1 SGHRS and CDR2 YFSETQ. The CDR3 DNA follows: TGCGCCAGCAGCCTTTCACCGGGACAGGGAGGAGAGACCCAGTACTTC. Protein product: CASSLSPGQGGETQYF.

This clone has a handful of counts. The chain has TRBV7-9 and TRBJ2-5; TRBD1 agrees at 8 bases. CDR3 length: 13 residues. Per the germline V gene, CDR1 is SEHNR and CDR2 is FQNEAQ (reference sequence). Trimming removed 5 bases from V and 5 bases from J; junction bases left unmatched: 4. In DNA form, the CDR3 reads TGTGCCAGCAGCGACAGGGGTGGGGAGACCCAGTACTTC. It yields the protein CASSDRGGETQYF.

The chain links TRBV5-6 to TRBJ1-2, with 9 bases identical to TRBD1. The CDR3 loop spans 18 amino acids. Germline CDR1 SGHDT, CDR2 YYEEEE. Trimming cost V 4 bases and J 8 bases; bases outside gene matches: 21. The CDR3 spells CASSRIRTGARSSGGYTF. CDR3 DNA: TGTGCCAGCAGCCGAATTAGGACAGGGGCGAGGAGTTCGGGGGGCTACACCTTC.

The V call is TRBV5-1, the J call TRBJ2-4; possible D gene TRBD1, 6 bases. Germline CDR1 and CDR2: SGHRS and YFSETQ. Trimming removed 4 bases at V and 0 bases at J, with 11 bases between. CDR3 length: 15 residues. CDR3 nucleotides: TGCGCCAGCAGCATAGGACAGCTAGCCAAAAACATTCAGTACTTC. It encodes CASSIGQLAKNIQYF.

The table lists this clone with a count of one. The chain joins TRBV28 to TRBJ1-1; 8 bases fit TRBD1. This CDR3 comprises 14 residues. The V segment lost 8 bases and the J segment 1 base; nucleotides outside the gene matches: 6. Germline-derived CDR1 and CDR2 are MDHEN and SYDVKM. CDR3 in amino acids: CASFRQGRNTEAFF. DNA of the CDR3: TGTGCCAGCTTTAGACAGGGGAGGAACACTGAAGCTTTCTTT.

This chain uses TRBV10-2 with TRBJ2-6; D may be TRBD2 (7 bases). Deletions cut 2 bases from V and 2 bases from J, with 16 bases between. Germline CDR1 WSHSY, CDR2 SAAADI. This CDR3 comprises 18 residues. CDR3 sequence (DNA): TGCGCCAGCAGTGAGGGGGGGGGCAAAGGGGCTGGGGCCAACGTCCTGACTTTC. It codes for CASSEGGGKGAGANVLTF.

This chain links TRBV23-1 with TRBJ1-1, with 8 bases identical to TRBD1. TRBV23-1 is identified as an open reading frame with a role that is uncertain. The CDR3 is made up of 15 amino acids. V lost 3 bases and J lost 6; bases outside the gene matches: 9. CDR3 DNA sequence: TGCGCCAGCAGTCATGGAGGACAGGGATGCCCTGAAGCTTTCTTT. Amino acid sequence: CASSHGGQGCPEAFF.

The rearrangement joins TRBV2 to TRBJ1-2; D is ambiguous. Germline assignment: CDR1 SNHLY and CDR2 FYNNEI. The CDR3 consists of 15 residues. V dropped 6 bases and J dropped 2 bases, with 16 bases sitting between them. This CDR3 reads CASSPGEGSNYGYTF. CDR3 sequence (DNA): TGTGCCAGCAGCCCCGGGGAGGGATCGAACTATGGCTACACCTTC.

This clone turned up a few times. The J gene is TRBJ1-1, the V gene TRBV7-2; D is unresolved. CDR1 is SGHTA and CDR2 is FQGNSA in the germline V gene. Trimming pared 3 bases from V and 1 base from J, leaving 9 bases between. CDR3 length equals 14 residues. The CDR3 region is CASSFLRSNTEAFF. CDR3 bases: TGTGCCAGCAGCTTCCTTCGGTCGAACACTGAAGCTTTCTTT.

The gene calls are TRBV5-1 and TRBJ1-1, with 7 bases lining up with TRBD1. V lost 1 base to trimming and J lost 5 bases; unmatched junction nucleotides: 5. This CDR3 region has 14 residues. The V gene's germline CDR1 is SGHRS and CDR2 YFSETQ. The chain's CDR3 is CASSLYRGETEAFF. CDR3 in DNA: TGCGCCAGCAGCTTGTACAGGGGTGAGACTGAAGCTTTCTTT.

The chain is built from TRBV30 and TRBJ1-3, with D possibly matching TRBD1 (6 bases). Germline-derived CDR1 and CDR2 are GTSNPN and SVGIG (reference sequence). Trimming pared 1 base from V and 8 bases from J, leaving 6 bases between. CDR3 size: 11 residues. DNA for the CDR3: TGTGCCTGGAGTGCAGGGGACACCATATATTTT. Protein product: CAWSAGDTIYF.

The chain combines TRBV7-3 with TRBJ2-5, with TRBD2 matching 8 bases. Germline V CDR1 and CDR2: SGHTA, FQGTGA. With V trimmed by 2 bases and J by 2 bases, 4 bases remained unmatched. This CDR3 is built from 15 residues. The chain's CDR3 is CASSLSGGEQETQYF. Here the CDR3 DNA reads TGTGCCAGCAGCTTATCGGGGGGGGAGCAAGAGACCCAGTACTTC.

There are a few counts of this clone. The genes are TRBV2 and TRBJ1-1, with 8 bases identical to TRBD1. This CDR3 comprises 13 residues. Per germline, CDR1 SNHLY and CDR2 FYNNEI. J lost 4 bases, V lost 4 bases, and 2 bases had no gene match. The CDR3 here is CASSATGGTEAFF. CDR3 in DNA: TGTGCCAGCAGTGCAACAGGGGGCACTGAAGCTTTCTTT.

The V and J genes are TRBV28 and TRBJ1-3; maybe TRBD1 (6 bases). The CDR3 is 17 residues long. Germline loops: CDR1 MDHEN, CDR2 SYDVKM. Trimming shortened V by 2 bases and J by 2 bases, and 16 bases separated the two germline ends. The CDR3 sequence: CASSLGGGTAPGNTIYF. The CDR3 DNA follows: TGTGCCAGCAGTTTAGGGGGGGGCACAGCCCCTGGAAACACCATATATTTT.

The V call is TRBV27, the J call TRBJ2-1, with 14 bases lining up with TRBD2. This CDR3 is built from 15 residues. The germline gives CDR1 MNHEY, CDR2 SMNVEV (reference sequence). The V segment lost 5 bases and the J segment 7 bases; nucleotides outside the gene matches: 4. The CDR3 region is CASSRLAGGHNEQFF. The CDR3 DNA sequence: TGTGCCAGCAGTCGACTAGCGGGGGGGCATAATGAGCAGTTCTTC.

This chain connects TRBV7-3 to TRBJ1-2; D is possibly TRBD1 (6 bases). The V and J ends lost 3 bases and 6 bases respectively, with 14 bases between them. Germline V gene data show CDR1 as SGHTA and CDR2 as FQGTGA. The CDR3 totals 14 residues. CDR3 region: CASSLDHNRDGYTF. CDR3 sequence (DNA): TGTGCCAGCAGCTTGGACCACAACAGGGATGGCTACACCTTC.

This chain uses TRBV7-8 with TRBJ2-7; 7 nucleotides line up with TRBD2. The ends lost 5 bases at V and 2 bases at J; junction bases unmatched: 3. Germline V gene data show CDR1 as SGHVS and CDR2 as FQNEAQ. This CDR3 region has 13 residues. The CDR3 region is CASSQGTTYEQYF. CDR3 DNA sequence: TGTGCCAGCAGCCAAGGGACTACCTACGAGCAGTACTTC.

The chain employs TRBV6-1 and TRBJ2-7; 9 positions match TRBD2. From germline, CDR1 is MNHNS and CDR2 SASEGT. J lost 2 bases, V lost 5 bases, and 1 base had no gene match. The CDR3 has 13 residues. The CDR3: CASSSGGPYEQYF. CDR3 bases: TGTGCCAGCAGTAGCGGGGGGCCCTACGAGCAGTACTTC.

The chain links TRBV5-8 to TRBJ1-4, with 8 bases that match TRBD1. V dropped 6 bases and J dropped 2; count of bases not matched to a gene: 6. Per germline, CDR1 SGHTS and CDR2 YDEGEE. The CDR3 runs to 15 residues. This CDR3 is CASTGGFVTNEKLFF. In DNA, the CDR3 is TGTGCCAGCACAGGGGGCTTCGTGACTAATGAAAAACTGTTTTTT.

The chain employs TRBV10-3 and TRBJ1-1; TRBD1 might be the D (5 bases). V gave up 4 bases and J gave up 5 bases, with 14 bases separating them. Germline CDR1 and CDR2: ENHRY and SYGVKD. The CDR3 has 14 amino acids. CDR3 residues: CAISVGGGETEAFF. Here the CDR3 DNA reads TGTGCCATCAGTGTGGGGGGAGGCGAAACTGAAGCTTTCTTT.

The genes are TRBV9 and TRBJ1-2; the D is unclear. Germline assignment: CDR1 SGDLS and CDR2 YYNGEE. V shed 0 bases and J shed 3 bases, with 12 bases lying between them. CDR3 size: 15 residues. The CDR3 DNA follows: TGTGCCAGCAGCGTAGGGGCTAGGCGGGACTATGGCTACACCTTC. Encoded protein: CASSVGARRDYGYTF.

This sequence joins TRBV5-6 and TRBJ2-3, with a possible D match to TRBD1 (7 bases). The CDR3 covers 14 residues. Germline V CDR1 and CDR2: SGHDT, YYEEEE. V was clipped by 0 bases and J by 3 bases, with 8 bases between them. This chain's CDR3 is CASSLAGGTDTQYF. The DNA of the CDR3 is TGTGCCAGCAGCTTGGCAGGGGGGACAGATACGCAGTATTTT.

V gene TRBV19 combines with J gene TRBJ1-1, with D perhaps matching TRBD1 (6 bases). V was clipped by 6 bases and J by 4 bases, with 15 bases between them. The CDR3 runs to 14 residues. Germline CDR1 is LNHDA and CDR2 is SQIVND (reference sequence). CDR3 nucleotides: TGTGCCAGTAGGCCACAGGGTGTTGGCACTGAAGCTTTCTTT. Translating gives CASRPQGVGTEAFF.

The CDR3 sequence is CASSAGRGMSSYEQYF. CDR3 bases: TGTGCCAGTAGCGCCGGGAGGGGCATGTCATCCTACGAGCAGTACTTC. The genes are TRBV19 and TRBJ2-7; TRBD2 matches at 8 bases. J was trimmed by 1 base and V by 6 bases; bases with no gene match: 11. This CDR3 is 16 amino acids long. The germline gives CDR1 LNHDA, CDR2 SQIVND (reference sequence).

The rearrangement links TRBV29-1 to TRBJ1-2; no firm D call. Germline loops: CDR1 SQVTM, CDR2 ANQGSEA. Trimming stripped 0 bases from V and 5 bases from J, with 13 bases between. The CDR3 has 14 amino acids. This chain's CDR3 is CSVEESYALYGYTF. The CDR3 DNA follows: TGCAGCGTTGAAGAGTCGTACGCGTTATATGGCTACACCTTC. The complete variable domain, with remaining parts taken from reference TRBV29-1 and TRBJ1-2, reads SAVISQKPSRDICQRGTSLTIQCQVDSQVTMMFWYRQQPGQSLTLIATANQGSEATYESGFVIDKFPISRPNLTFSTLTVSNMSPEDSSIYLCSVEESYALYGYTFGSGTRLTVV.